This T cell receptor beta chain was obtained from a study of cytomegalovirus exposure and HLA in healthy donors. Data came from immunoSEQ multiplex PCR; TCRdb stores just in-frame clones and leaves some out. The sample lists about 140,000 clones; 88% were seen once. Trimming removed 6 bases from V and 4 bases from J; junction bases left unmatched: 4. This CDR3 spans 13 amino acids. Germline V gene sequence: CDR1 SNHLY, CDR2 FYNNEI. This clone was observed once. The origin of this receptor is a woman between 18 and 29 years old in good health and CMV-seropositive. This chain uses TRBV2 with TRBJ1-1; 8 bases match TRBD1. Sequenced: PBMCs. This CDR3 is CASRIDRGTEAFF. The CDR3 region has the DNA TGTGCCAGCAGGATCGACAGGGGCACTGAAGCTTTCTTT. The whole variable domain, filled in from reference TRBV2 and TRBJ1-1, reads EPEVTQTPSHQVTQMGQEVILRCVPISNHLYFYWYRQILGQKVEFLVSFYNNEISEKSEIFDDQFSVERPDGSNFTLKIRSTKLEDSAMYFCASRIDRGTEAFFGQGTRLTVV.